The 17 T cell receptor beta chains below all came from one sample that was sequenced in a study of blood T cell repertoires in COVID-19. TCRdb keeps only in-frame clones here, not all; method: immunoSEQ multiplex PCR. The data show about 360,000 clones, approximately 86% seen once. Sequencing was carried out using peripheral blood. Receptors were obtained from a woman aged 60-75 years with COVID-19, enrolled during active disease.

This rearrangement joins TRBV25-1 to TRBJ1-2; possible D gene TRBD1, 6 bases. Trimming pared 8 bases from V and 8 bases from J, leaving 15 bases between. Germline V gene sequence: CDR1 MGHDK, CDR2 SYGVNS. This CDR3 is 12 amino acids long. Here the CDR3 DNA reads TGTGCCAGCGGCTCGGGGGGGCAGGGCTACACCTTC. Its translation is CASGSGGQGYTF.

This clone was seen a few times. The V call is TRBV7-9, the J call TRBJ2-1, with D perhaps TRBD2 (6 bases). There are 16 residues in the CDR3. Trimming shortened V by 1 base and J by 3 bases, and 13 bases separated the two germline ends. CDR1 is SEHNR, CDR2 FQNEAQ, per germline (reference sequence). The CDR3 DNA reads TGTGCCAGCAGCTTAGGGCTGGGGGGAGGCTACAATGAGCAGTTCTTC. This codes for CASSLGLGGGYNEQFF.

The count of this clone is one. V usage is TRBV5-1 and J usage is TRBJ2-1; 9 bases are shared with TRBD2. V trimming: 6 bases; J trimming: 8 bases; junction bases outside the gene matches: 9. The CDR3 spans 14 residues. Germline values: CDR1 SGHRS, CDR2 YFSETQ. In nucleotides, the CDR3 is TGCGCCAGCACGGTAGCGGGGGATTATCATGAGCAGTTCTTC. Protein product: CASTVAGDYHEQFF. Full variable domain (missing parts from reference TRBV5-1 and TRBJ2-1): KAGVTQTPRYLIKTRGQQVTLSCSPISGHRSVSWYQQTPGQGLQFLFEYFSETQRNKGNFPGRFSGRQFSNSRSEMNVSTLELGDSALYLCASTVAGDYHEQFFGPGTRLTVL.

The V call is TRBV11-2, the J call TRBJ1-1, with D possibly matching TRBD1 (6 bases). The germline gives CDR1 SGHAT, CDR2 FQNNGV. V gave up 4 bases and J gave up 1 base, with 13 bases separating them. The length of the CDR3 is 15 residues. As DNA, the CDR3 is TGTGCCAGCAGCTCCAGCGGACAGAAGAACACTGAAGCTTTCTTT. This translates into CASSSSGQKNTEAFF. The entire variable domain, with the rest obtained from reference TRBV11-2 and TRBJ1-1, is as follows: EAGVAQSPRYKIIEKRQSVAFWCNPISGHATLYWYQQILGQGPKLLIQFQNNGVVDDSQLPKDRFSAERLKGVDSTLKIQPAKLEDSAVYLCASSSSGQKNTEAFFGQGTRLTVV.

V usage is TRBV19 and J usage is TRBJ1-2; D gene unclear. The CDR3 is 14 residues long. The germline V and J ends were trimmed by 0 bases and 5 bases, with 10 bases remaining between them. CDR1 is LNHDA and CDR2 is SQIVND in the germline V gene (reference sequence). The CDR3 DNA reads TGTGCCAGTAGTATAGATCGGGGAGGGTATGGCTACACCTTC. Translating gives CASSIDRGGYGYTF.

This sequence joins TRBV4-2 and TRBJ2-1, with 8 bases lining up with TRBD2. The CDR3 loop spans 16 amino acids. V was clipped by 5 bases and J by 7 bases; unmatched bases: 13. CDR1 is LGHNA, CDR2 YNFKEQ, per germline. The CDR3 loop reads CASSGRSSGLSNEQFF. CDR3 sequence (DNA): TGTGCCAGCAGCGGGAGGTCTAGCGGGCTGAGTAATGAGCAGTTCTTC.

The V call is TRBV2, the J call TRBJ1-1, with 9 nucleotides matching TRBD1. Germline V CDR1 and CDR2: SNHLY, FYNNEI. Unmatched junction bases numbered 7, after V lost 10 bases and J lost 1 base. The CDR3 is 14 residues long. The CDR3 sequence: CANLLGQGNTEAFF. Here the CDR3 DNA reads TGTGCCAACCTTCTGGGACAGGGGAACACTGAAGCTTTCTTT. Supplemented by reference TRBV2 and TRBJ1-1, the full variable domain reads EPEVTQTPSHQVTQMGQEVILRCVPISNHLYFYWYRQILGQKVEFLVSFYNNEISEKSEIFDDQFSVERPDGSNFTLKIRSTKLEDSAMYFCANLLGQGNTEAFFGQGTRLTVV.

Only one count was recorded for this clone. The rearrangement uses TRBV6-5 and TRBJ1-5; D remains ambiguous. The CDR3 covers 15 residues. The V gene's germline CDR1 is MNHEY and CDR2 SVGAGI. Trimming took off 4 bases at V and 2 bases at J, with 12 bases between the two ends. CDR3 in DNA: TGTGCCAGCAGTTTAGGAGGGAATGGCAATCAGCCCCAGCATTTT. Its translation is CASSLGGNGNQPQHF.

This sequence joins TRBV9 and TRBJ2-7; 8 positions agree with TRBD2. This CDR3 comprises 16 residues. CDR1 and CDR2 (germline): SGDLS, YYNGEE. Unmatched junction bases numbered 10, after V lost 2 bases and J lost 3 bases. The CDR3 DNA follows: TGTGCCAGCAGCGTTGATATGAGCGGGGGAATCTACGAGCAGTACTTC. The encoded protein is CASSVDMSGGIYEQYF. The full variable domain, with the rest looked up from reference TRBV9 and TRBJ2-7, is DSGVTQTPKHLITATGQRVTLRCSPRSGDLSVYWYQQSLDQGLQFLIQYYNGEERAKGNILERFSAQQFPDLHSELNLSSLELGDSALYFCASSVDMSGGIYEQYFGPGTRLTVT.

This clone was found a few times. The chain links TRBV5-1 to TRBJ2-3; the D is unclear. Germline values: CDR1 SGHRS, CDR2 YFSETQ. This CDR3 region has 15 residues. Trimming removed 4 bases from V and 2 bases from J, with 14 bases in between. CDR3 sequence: CASSPMILTTDTQYF. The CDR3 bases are TGCGCCAGCAGCCCCATGATACTCACCACAGATACGCAGTATTTT.

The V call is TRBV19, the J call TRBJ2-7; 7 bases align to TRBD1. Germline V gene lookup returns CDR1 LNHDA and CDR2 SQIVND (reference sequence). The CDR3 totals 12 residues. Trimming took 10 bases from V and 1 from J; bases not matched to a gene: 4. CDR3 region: CATSGQSYEQYF. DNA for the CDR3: TGTGCCACCTCGGGACAGTCCTACGAGCAGTACTTC.

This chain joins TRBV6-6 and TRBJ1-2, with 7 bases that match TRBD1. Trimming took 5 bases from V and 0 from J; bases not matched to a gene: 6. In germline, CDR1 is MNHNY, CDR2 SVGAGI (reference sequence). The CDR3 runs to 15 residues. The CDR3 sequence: CASSTRGLANYGYTF. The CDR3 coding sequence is TGTGCCAGCAGTACCAGGGGGTTAGCTAACTATGGCTACACCTTC.

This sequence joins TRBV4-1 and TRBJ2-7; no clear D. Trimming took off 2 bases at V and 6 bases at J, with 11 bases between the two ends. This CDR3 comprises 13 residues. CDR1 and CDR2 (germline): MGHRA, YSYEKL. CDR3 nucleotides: TGCGCCAGCAGCCAATGGGCCGATGGCGAGCAGTACTTC. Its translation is CASSQWADGEQYF.

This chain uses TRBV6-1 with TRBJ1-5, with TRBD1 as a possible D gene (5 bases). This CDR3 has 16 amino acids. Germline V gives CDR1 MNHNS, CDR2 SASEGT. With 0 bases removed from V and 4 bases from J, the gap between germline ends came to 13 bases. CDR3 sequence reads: CASSEAFGQMNQPQHF. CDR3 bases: TGTGCCAGCAGTGAAGCATTCGGACAAATGAATCAGCCCCAGCATTTT.

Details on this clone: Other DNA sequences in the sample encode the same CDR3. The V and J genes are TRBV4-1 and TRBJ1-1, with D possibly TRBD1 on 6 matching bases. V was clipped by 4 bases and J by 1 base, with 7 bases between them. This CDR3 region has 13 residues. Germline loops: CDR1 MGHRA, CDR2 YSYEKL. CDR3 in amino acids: CASSRGGNTEAFF. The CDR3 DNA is TGCGCCAGCAGCCGAGGGGGGAACACTGAAGCTTTCTTT.

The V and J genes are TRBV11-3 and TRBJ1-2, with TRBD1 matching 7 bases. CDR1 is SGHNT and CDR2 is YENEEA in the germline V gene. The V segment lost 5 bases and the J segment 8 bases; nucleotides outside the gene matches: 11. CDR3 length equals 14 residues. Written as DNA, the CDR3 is TGTGCCAGCAGCCGATCTTTCGACAGGGACGGCTACACCTTC. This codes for CASSRSFDRDGYTF.

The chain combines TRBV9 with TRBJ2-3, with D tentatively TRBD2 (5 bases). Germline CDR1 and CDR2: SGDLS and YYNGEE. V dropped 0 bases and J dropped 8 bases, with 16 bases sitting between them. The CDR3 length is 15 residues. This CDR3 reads CASSVGRSGERTQYF. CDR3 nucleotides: TGTGCCAGCAGCGTAGGGAGGTCCGGTGAACGTACGCAGTATTTT.